This T cell receptor (beta chain) was sequenced during a study of T-cell memory formation after mild COVID-19. On the study more broadly: TCR clusters mostly belonged to single donors.

The germline V and J ends were trimmed by 6 bases and 0 bases, with 9 bases remaining between them. This CDR3 region has 15 residues. The germline CDR1 and CDR2 sequences are KGHSH and LQKENI. This clonotype was seen a few times. Its antigen remains unidentified. The study, taken as a whole, reports: CD4/CD8 balance characterized clones contracting day 15 to 85, and CD4+ skew characterized later expanders.

MiXCR was run by TCRdb on the 5' RACE reads, yielding one entry per CDR3 protein. The sample records under 300,000 distinct CDR3 sequences, less than 9.5% being singletons. This chain joins TRBV18 and TRBJ2-6; D is ambiguous. This sequence was found in a man aged 18 to 30 who had mild COVID-19 (a few samples of this study predate the infection). Cell type and time point are not known. What was sequenced was PBMCs or a T cell subset sorted from them (not recorded which). The CDR3, as DNA: TGTGCCAGCTCCGGGCGGTTCTCTGGGGCCAACGTCCTGACTTTC. It is translated as CASSGRFSGANVLTF.